This entry describes one T cell receptor (beta chain). Looked up from germline, CDR1 is SNHLY and CDR2 is FYNNEI. CDR3 length: 14 residues. The J segment lost 8 bases and the V segment lost 4 bases, leaving 7 bases of the junction unmatched. The entry originates in a study of blood T cell repertoires in COVID-19. Study background: The United States, Italy and Spain supplied acute and convalescent COVID-19 samples. The analysed material was cDNA or gDNA that came from T cells, B-cell-depleted T cells, or PBMCs.

Per the original data handling: Reference gene primer amplification gave nucleated cell count estimates. Profiled with immunoSEQ multiplex PCR; TCRdb holds only in-frame clones, not every one. V, J and clone size were drawn from that table, and D and trimming were deduced from the DNA. The data contain under 15,000 clones, roughly four fifths of them singletons. The TCR originated in a man between 35 and 55 years old with active or convalescent COVID-19. The V and J genes are TRBV2 and TRBJ1-2, with 10 positions matching TRBD1. The sample was peripheral blood. This CDR3 reads CASSVGDRGHGYTF. The CDR3 coding sequence is TGTGCCAGCAGTGTTGGCGACAGGGGGCACGGCTACACCTTC. The full variable domain, rest sourced from reference TRBV2 and TRBJ1-2, is EPEVTQTPSHQVTQMGQEVILRCVPISNHLYFYWYRQILGQKVEFLVSFYNNEISEKSEIFDDQFSVERPDGSNFTLKIRSTKLEDSAMYFCASSVGDRGHGYTFGSGTRLTVV.